This entry is about one T cell receptor beta chain. The data are from a study of blood T cells in healthy people across ages. Next came a second PCR, run for roughly 6 to 11 cycles, which used a sample-barcoded 5' primer along with a J-beta primer mix. TCRdb ran MiXCR on the 5' RACE reads and lists one entry per CDR3 protein. Of approximately 1,700,000 distinct CDR3 sequences in the sample, approximately 40% were seen once. The V end lost 2 bases, the J end lost 6 bases, and 5 bases lay between the germline ends. Germline CDR1 SGHTA, CDR2 FQGNSA. CDR3 size: 11 residues. The receptor comes from a human donor in good health. This sequence joins TRBV7-2 and TRBJ2-7; no firm D call. The sample taken for sequencing was blood. Here the CDR3 reads CASSLRFEQYF. The CDR3 DNA reads as TGTGCCAGCAGCTTAAGGTTCGAGCAGTACTTC.